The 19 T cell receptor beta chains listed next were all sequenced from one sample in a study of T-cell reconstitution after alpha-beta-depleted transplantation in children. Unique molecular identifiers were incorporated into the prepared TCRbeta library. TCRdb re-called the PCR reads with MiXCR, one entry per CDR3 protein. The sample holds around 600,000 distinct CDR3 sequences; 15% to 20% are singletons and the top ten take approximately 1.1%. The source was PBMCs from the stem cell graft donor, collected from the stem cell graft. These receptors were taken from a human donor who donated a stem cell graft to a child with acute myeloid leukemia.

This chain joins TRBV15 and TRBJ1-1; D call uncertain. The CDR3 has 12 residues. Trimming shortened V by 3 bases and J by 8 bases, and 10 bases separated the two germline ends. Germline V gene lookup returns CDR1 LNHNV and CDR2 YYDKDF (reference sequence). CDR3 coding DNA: TGTGCCACCAGCAGGGATCGCCAAGAAGCTTTCTTT. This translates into CATSRDRQEAFF.

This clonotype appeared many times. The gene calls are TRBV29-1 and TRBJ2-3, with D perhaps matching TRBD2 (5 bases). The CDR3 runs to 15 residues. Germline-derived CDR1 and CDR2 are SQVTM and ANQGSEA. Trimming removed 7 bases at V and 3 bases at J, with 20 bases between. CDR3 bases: TGCAGCGCTAACGGTAGGGAAAGGAGGACAGATACGCAGTATTTT. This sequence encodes CSANGRERRTDTQYF.

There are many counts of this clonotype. The CDR3 DNA reads TGTGCCACCAACGGACAGGGGGCGAGGGAGCTGTTTTTT. It yields the protein CATNGQGARELFF. The chain joins TRBV10-3 to TRBJ2-2, with 11 bases matching TRBD1. With V trimmed by 10 bases and J by 9 bases, 7 bases remained unmatched. This CDR3 contains 13 residues. Germline V gene lookup returns CDR1 ENHRY and CDR2 SYGVKD.

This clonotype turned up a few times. Here the CDR3 reads CASTSPRDSGGYTF. The CDR3 DNA follows: TGTGCCAGCACCTCCCCCCGGGACAGCGGGGGCTACACCTTC. V usage is TRBV13 and J usage is TRBJ1-2; 7 positions match TRBD1. This CDR3 has 14 residues. Trimming cost V 7 bases and J 8 bases; bases outside gene matches: 13. CDR1 and CDR2 (germline): PRHDT, FYEKMQ (reference sequence).

The CDR3 DNA follows: TGTGCCAGCAGTTATCCGGGTTCTGGGGCCAACGTCCTGACTTTC. Its protein product is CASSYPGSGANVLTF. The chain joins TRBV6-2 or TRBV6-3 to TRBJ2-6; D gene ambiguous. Per the germline V gene, CDR1 is MNHEY and CDR2 is SVGEGT. The CDR3 has 15 amino acids. Trimming shortened V by 3 bases and J by 1 base, and 7 bases separated the two germline ends.

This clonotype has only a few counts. DNA for the CDR3: TGTGCCAGCAGTTTCAGGGTAGAAAAACTGTTTTTT. It translates to CASSFRVEKLFF. The chain joins TRBV12-3 or TRBV12-4 to TRBJ1-4; a weak D match, TRBD1 (5 bases). The ends were cut back, 3 bases at V and 8 bases at J, with 7 bases in the middle. The CDR3 runs to 12 residues.

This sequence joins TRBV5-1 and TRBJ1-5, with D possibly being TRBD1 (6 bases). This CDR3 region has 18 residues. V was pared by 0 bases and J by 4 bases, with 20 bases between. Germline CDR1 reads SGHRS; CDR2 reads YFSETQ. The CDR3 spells CASSLAKTGKAGNQPQHF. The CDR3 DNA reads TGCGCCAGCAGCTTGGCGAAAACAGGGAAGGCGGGAAATCAGCCCCAGCATTTT.

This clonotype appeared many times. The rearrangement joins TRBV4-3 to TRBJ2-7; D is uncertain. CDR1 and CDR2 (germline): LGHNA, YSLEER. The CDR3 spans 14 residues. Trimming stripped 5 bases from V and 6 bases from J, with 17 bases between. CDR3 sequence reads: CASSTPTDRREQYF. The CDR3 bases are TGCGCCAGCAGCACCCCGACCGACCGGCGCGAGCAGTACTTC.

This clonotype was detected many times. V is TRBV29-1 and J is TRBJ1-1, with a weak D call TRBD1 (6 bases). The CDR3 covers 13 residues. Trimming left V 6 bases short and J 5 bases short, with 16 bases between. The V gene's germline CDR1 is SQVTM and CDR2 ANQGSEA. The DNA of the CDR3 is TGCAGCGTCCAAACAGGGAGGGGGACTGAAGCTTTCTTT. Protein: CSVQTGRGTEAFF.

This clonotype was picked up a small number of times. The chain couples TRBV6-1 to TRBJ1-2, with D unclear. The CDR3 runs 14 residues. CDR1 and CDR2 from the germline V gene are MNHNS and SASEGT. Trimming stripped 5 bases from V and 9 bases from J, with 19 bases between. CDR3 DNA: TGTGCCAGCAGTCCCCGGTCGGGGTCGCGGAGCTACACCTTC. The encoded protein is CASSPRSGSRSYTF.

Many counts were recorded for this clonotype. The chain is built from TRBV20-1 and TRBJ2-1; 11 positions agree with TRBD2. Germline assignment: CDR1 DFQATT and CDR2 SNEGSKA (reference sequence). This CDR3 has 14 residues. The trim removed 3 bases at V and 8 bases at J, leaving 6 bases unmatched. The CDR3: CSASIAGGRDEQFF. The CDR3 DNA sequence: TGCAGTGCTAGCATAGCGGGAGGGAGGGATGAGCAGTTCTTC.

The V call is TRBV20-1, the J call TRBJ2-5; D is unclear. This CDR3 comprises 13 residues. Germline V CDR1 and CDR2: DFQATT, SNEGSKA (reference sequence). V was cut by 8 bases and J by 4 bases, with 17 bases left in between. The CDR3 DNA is TGCAGTCAGCTCAGAGAAGATAGAGAGACCCAGTACTTC. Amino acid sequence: CSQLREDRETQYF.

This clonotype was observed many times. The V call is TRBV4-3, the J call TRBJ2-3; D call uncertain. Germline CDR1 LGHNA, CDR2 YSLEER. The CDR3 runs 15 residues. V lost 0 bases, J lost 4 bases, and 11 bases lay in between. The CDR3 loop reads CASSQEYWGADTQYF. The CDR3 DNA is TGCGCCAGCAGCCAAGAGTACTGGGGTGCAGATACGCAGTATTTT.

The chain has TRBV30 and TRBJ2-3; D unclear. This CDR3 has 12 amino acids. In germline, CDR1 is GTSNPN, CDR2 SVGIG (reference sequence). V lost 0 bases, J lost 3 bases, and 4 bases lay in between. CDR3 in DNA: TGTGCCTGGAGTGTGGCTACAGATACGCAGTATTTT. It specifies CAWSVATDTQYF.

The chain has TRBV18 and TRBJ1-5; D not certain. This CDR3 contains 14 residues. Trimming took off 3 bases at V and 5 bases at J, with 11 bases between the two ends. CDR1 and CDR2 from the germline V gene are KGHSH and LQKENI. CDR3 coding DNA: TGTGCCAGCTCACCTTCGGACGGAGATCAGCCCCAGCATTTT. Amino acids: CASSPSDGDQPQHF.

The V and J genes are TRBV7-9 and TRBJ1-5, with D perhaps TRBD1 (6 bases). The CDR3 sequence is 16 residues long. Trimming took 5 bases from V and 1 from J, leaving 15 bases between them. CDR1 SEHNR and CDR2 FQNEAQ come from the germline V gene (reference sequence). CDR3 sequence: CASSRGQYGSNQPQHF. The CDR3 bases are TGTGCCAGCAGCCGCGGACAGTATGGGAGCAATCAGCCCCAGCATTTT.

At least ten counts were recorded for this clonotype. The CDR3 spells CSAQLTGGTYEQYF. CDR3 coding DNA: TGCAGTGCTCAACTGACAGGAGGAACCTACGAGCAGTACTTC. This chain connects TRBV20-1 to TRBJ2-7; weak D call: TRBD1 (6 bases). This CDR3 comprises 14 residues. Germline V gives CDR1 DFQATT, CDR2 SNEGSKA (reference sequence). V lost 5 bases, J lost 2 bases, and 16 bases lay in between.

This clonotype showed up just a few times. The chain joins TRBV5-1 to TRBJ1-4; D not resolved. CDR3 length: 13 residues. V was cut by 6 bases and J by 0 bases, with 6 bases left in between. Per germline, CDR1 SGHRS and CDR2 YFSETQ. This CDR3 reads CASKATTNEKLFF. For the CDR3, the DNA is TGCGCCAGCAAGGCAACAACTAATGAAAAACTGTTTTTT. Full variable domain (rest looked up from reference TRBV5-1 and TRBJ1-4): KAGVTQTPRYLIKTRGQQVTLSCSPISGHRSVSWYQQTPGQGLQFLFEYFSETQRNKGNFPGRFSGRQFSNSRSEMNVSTLELGDSALYLCASKATTNEKLFFGSGTQLSVL.

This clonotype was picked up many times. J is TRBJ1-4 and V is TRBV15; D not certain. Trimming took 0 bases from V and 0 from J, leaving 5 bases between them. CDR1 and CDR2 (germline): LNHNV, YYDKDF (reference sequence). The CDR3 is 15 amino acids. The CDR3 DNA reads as TGTGCCACCAGCAGAGATCGGGCAACTAATGAAAAACTGTTTTTT. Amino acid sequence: CATSRDRATNEKLFF.